The 23 T cell receptor beta chains below come from one sample, sequenced in a study of cytomegalovirus exposure and HLA in healthy donors. It was with 60 Vbeta and 13 Jbeta primers that the PCR ran. Method: immunoSEQ multiplex PCR; TCRdb's copy keeps in-frame clones and lacks some. Of 90,000 to 130,000 clones listed, more than 60% are singletons. The sequenced sample consisted of PBMCs. Receptors were obtained from a man younger than 40 in good health and CMV-seropositive.

This clone was seen just once. This chain uses TRBV27 with TRBJ2-7, with 7 bases aligning to TRBD1. The length of the CDR3 is 16 residues. Germline lookup yields CDR1 MNHEY and CDR2 SMNVEV (reference sequence). With V trimmed by 5 bases and J by 0 bases, 10 bases remained unmatched. CDR3 sequence (DNA): TGTGCCAGCAGTACCCGGACAGGTTCCCCCTCCTACGAGCAGTACTTC. This codes for CASSTRTGSPSYEQYF.

The chain has TRBV21-1 and TRBJ2-3; the table gives TRBD2 as D, unverified against the DNA. TRBV21-1 is classified as a pseudogene. The CDR3 extends over 13 amino acids. In DNA form, the CDR3 reads TGTGCCAGCACCCTCGGGGGAAGGGATACGCAGTATTTT. It is translated as CASTLGGRDTQYF.

This clone was detected once. The chain links TRBV21-1 to TRBJ2-7; TRBD2 is the table's D call and was not checked against the DNA. TRBV21-1 is a known pseudogene. The CDR3 spans 14 residues. The CDR3 region has the DNA TGTGCCAGCATCCCAACGGGGGGCGCCTACGAGCAGTACTTC. Translated, it gives CASIPTGGAYEQYF.

The chain has TRBV6-5 and TRBJ1-4; the match to TRBD1 covers 10 bases. The V segment lost 5 bases and the J segment 6 bases; nucleotides outside the gene matches: 6. Germline V gene lookup returns CDR1 MNHEY and CDR2 SVGAGI. This CDR3 spans 15 amino acids. CDR3: CASSRRGTGDEKLFF. The DNA for the CDR3 is TGTGCCAGCAGTCGCCGTGGGACAGGGGATGAAAAACTGTTTTTT.

The chain employs TRBV5-8 and TRBJ2-7; tentative D call: TRBD1 (5 bases). The CDR3 runs to 12 residues. The V gene's germline CDR1 is SGHTS and CDR2 YDEGEE. V dropped 4 bases and J dropped 3 bases, with 8 bases sitting between them. The CDR3 spells CASSTDSYEQYF. CDR3 nucleotides: TGTGCCAGCAGCACCGACAGCTACGAGCAGTACTTC.

The chain links TRBV30 to TRBJ2-1, with 9 bases identical to TRBD2. This CDR3 region has 14 residues. Germline CDR1 and CDR2: GTSNPN and SVGIG (reference sequence). V lost 0 bases and J lost 5; bases outside the gene matches: 2. The CDR3 loop is CAWSVSSGDNEQFF. In nucleotides, the CDR3 is TGTGCCTGGAGTGTCTCTAGCGGGGACAATGAGCAGTTCTTC.

The V and J genes are TRBV4-1 and TRBJ2-7, with 8 bases aligning to TRBD2. J was trimmed by 4 bases and V by 2 bases; bases with no gene match: 7. CDR1 and CDR2 from the germline V gene are MGHRA and YSYEKL. This CDR3 spans 15 amino acids. Here the CDR3 DNA reads TGCGCCAGCAGCCAACATGAGCGGGGGCATTACGAGCAGTACTTC. This codes for CASSQHERGHYEQYF.

The chain joins TRBV7-2 to TRBJ2-5; perhaps TRBD2 as D (5 bases). Trimming removed 5 bases from V and 0 bases from J, with 7 bases in between. Germline assignment: CDR1 SGHTA and CDR2 FQGNSA. The CDR3 runs to 13 residues. This CDR3 reads CASSQDYQETQYF. In nucleotides, the CDR3 is TGTGCCAGCAGCCAGGACTACCAAGAGACCCAGTACTTC.

This chain uses TRBV6-5 with TRBJ2-2; D might be TRBD2 (5 bases). The V gene's germline CDR1 is MNHEY and CDR2 SVGAGI. V was clipped by 0 bases and J by 6 bases, with 5 bases between them. The CDR3 extends over 13 amino acids. DNA of the CDR3: TGTGCCAGCAGTTACTCGCGGGCCGGGGAGCTGTTTTTT. Protein sequence: CASSYSRAGELFF.

This clone was recorded once. The rearrangement links TRBV19 to TRBJ2-2; TRBD2 is a possible D gene (7 bases). CDR1 LNHDA and CDR2 SQIVND come from the germline V gene (reference sequence). V lost 0 bases to trimming and J lost 4 bases, with 9 bases between them. The CDR3 runs to 15 residues. This chain's CDR3 is CASSIEGGATGELFF. CDR3 DNA: TGTGCCAGTAGTATAGAAGGGGGGGCCACCGGGGAGCTGTTTTTT.

The chain combines TRBV7-2 with TRBJ1-6; no reliable D call. The CDR3 sequence is 16 residues long. Per the germline V gene, CDR1 is SGHTA and CDR2 is FQGNSA. V was shortened by 3 bases and J by 3 bases, with 12 bases between the two germline ends. The CDR3 nucleotides read TGTGCCAGCAGCTTTCTACCAGGTTACTATAATTCACCCCTCCACTTT. This gives the protein CASSFLPGYYNSPLHF.

This clone was counted a few times. The chain employs TRBV27 and TRBJ2-7; 8 bases are a match to TRBD1. V trimming: 3 bases; J trimming: 6 bases; junction bases outside the gene matches: 7. Germline V gives CDR1 MNHEY, CDR2 SMNVEV (reference sequence). The CDR3 has 14 amino acids. CDR3 DNA: TGTGCCAGCAGTTTTGGGACAGGAGCGTTCGAGCAGTACTTC. The encoded protein is CASSFGTGAFEQYF.

The chain has TRBV4-1 and TRBJ1-2, with TRBD1 as a possible D gene (6 bases). This CDR3 contains 14 residues. Germline-derived CDR1 and CDR2 are MGHRA and YSYEKL. V lost 1 base and J lost 8, with 14 bases in between. This CDR3 reads CASSQVTGPRGYTF. In nucleotides, the CDR3 is TGCGCCAGCAGCCAAGTCACAGGGCCTCGGGGCTACACCTTC.

The chain links TRBV27 to TRBJ1-1, with 11 bases that match TRBD1. The CDR3 spans 13 residues. CDR1 and CDR2 from the germline V gene are MNHEY and SMNVEV (reference sequence). V trimming: 5 bases; J trimming: 7 bases; junction bases outside the gene matches: 3. The CDR3 protein is CASSRDRGGEAFF. In nucleotides, the CDR3 is TGTGCCAGCAGTCGGGACAGGGGGGGTGAAGCTTTCTTT.

The V call is TRBV18, the J call TRBJ2-1, with D possibly being TRBD1 (5 bases). V was pared by 2 bases and J by 3 bases, with 14 bases between. Germline CDR1 and CDR2: KGHSH and LQKENI. This CDR3 is built from 16 residues. CDR3 bases: TGTGCCAGCTCACCAATGGGGCCAGGAGTCTACAATGAGCAGTTCTTC. This sequence encodes CASSPMGPGVYNEQFF.

The chain has TRBV14 and TRBJ2-7; the D gene is possibly TRBD1 (6 bases). The CDR3 runs 13 residues. The V end was cut by 9 bases, the J end by 2 bases, with 14 bases between. Germline V gene lookup returns CDR1 SGHDN and CDR2 FVKESK. CDR3 sequence (DNA): TGTGCCAGTGCACGGGACACTACCTACGAGCAGTACTTC. Amino acids: CASARDTTYEQYF.

Comments on this clone: The germline gene is not matched at one end of the junction; a read error may be the cause. V gene TRBV7-9 combines with J gene TRBJ2-1; 7 positions match TRBD1. This CDR3 comprises 17 residues. Germline V gene data show CDR1 as SEHNR and CDR2 as FQNEAQ (reference sequence). CDR3 sequence: CSSSLTLVTGSNNEQFF. The DNA of the CDR3 is TGTTCCAGCAGCTTAACCCTAGTGACAGGGTCCAACAATGAGCAGTTCTTC.

The chain combines TRBV25-1 with TRBJ2-7, with D possibly TRBD1 on 6 matching bases. Trimming pared 3 bases from V and 2 bases from J, leaving 8 bases between. Germline CDR1 reads MGHDK; CDR2 reads SYGVNS. This CDR3 has 13 amino acids. The CDR3 spells CASSDQGTYEQYF. The CDR3 DNA is TGTGCCAGCAGTGACCAGGGGACCTACGAGCAGTACTTC.

This chain links TRBV4-1 with TRBJ2-3; D gene uncertain. CDR3 size: 16 residues. Germline CDR1 and CDR2: MGHRA and YSYEKL. V was pared by 2 bases and J by 3 bases, with 15 bases between. DNA for the CDR3: TGCGCCAGCAGCCAACTGGATTTAGTGACAACAGATACGCAGTATTTT. It translates to CASSQLDLVTTDTQYF.

The chain employs TRBV9 and TRBJ1-1; no firm D call. CDR3 length: 14 amino acids. The V end lost 6 bases, the J end lost 0 bases, and 12 bases lay between the germline ends. Per germline, CDR1 SGDLS and CDR2 YYNGEE. In DNA, the CDR3 is TGTGCCAGCAACCTGGGGAGGGTGAACACTGAAGCTTTCTTT. It is translated as CASNLGRVNTEAFF.

This clone was detected a few times. The genes are TRBV25-1 and TRBJ1-4, with TRBD1 matching 7 bases. The germline gives CDR1 MGHDK, CDR2 SYGVNS. J was trimmed by 5 bases and V by 3 bases; bases with no gene match: 3. The CDR3 is 14 residues long. CDR3 DNA sequence: TGTGCCAGCAGTGACCCGGGACAGAATGAAAAACTGTTTTTT. It yields the protein CASSDPGQNEKLFF.

Here the CDR3 DNA reads TGTGCCAGCAGTAAAAGCCTAGCCTCTGGGGCCAACGTCCTGACTTTC. This translates into CASSKSLASGANVLTF. This chain links TRBV25-1 with TRBJ2-6; a weak D match, TRBD2 (5 bases). CDR3 length equals 16 residues. V dropped 5 bases and J dropped 0 bases, with 11 bases sitting between them. Germline V lookup: CDR1 MGHDK, CDR2 SYGVNS.

The chain joins TRBV2 to TRBJ2-7; 9 nucleotides line up with TRBD1. J lost 0 bases, V lost 7 bases, and 1 base had no gene match. The CDR3 extends over 13 amino acids. Germline CDR1 and CDR2: SNHLY and FYNNEI. This chain's CDR3 is CASTGQGSYEQYF. The CDR3 region has the DNA TGTGCCAGCACGGGACAGGGCTCCTACGAGCAGTACTTC.